This TCR beta chain came from a study of cytomegalovirus exposure and HLA in healthy donors. As to this clone: The antigen is undetermined.

Trimming removed 0 bases from V and 6 bases from J, with 9 bases in between. In germline, CDR1 is MNHNY, CDR2 SVGAGI (reference sequence). The CDR3 is made up of 14 amino acids. Vbeta (60) and Jbeta (13) primers were used in the PCR. Libraries were prepared by immunoSEQ multiplex PCR; TCRdb keeps only in-frame clonotypes and omits some of them. Of more than 85,000 clones detected, over 75% appear once; the ten largest clones hold 6.9%. Study-level points and caveats: Under in vitro conditions, a few CMV-associated chains were confirmed as specific for CMV antigens. Other equally common chains were less clonally expanded than HLA-associated TCR beta chains, a later analysis showed.

This receptor was obtained from a man in his thirties or forties in good health and CMV-seropositive. Material for sequencing was PBMCs. The genes are TRBV6-6 and TRBJ2-1; D call uncertain. CDR3 sequence: CASSYSEQPNEQFF. DNA of the CDR3: TGTGCCAGCAGTTACTCGGAGCAGCCCAATGAGCAGTTCTTC.